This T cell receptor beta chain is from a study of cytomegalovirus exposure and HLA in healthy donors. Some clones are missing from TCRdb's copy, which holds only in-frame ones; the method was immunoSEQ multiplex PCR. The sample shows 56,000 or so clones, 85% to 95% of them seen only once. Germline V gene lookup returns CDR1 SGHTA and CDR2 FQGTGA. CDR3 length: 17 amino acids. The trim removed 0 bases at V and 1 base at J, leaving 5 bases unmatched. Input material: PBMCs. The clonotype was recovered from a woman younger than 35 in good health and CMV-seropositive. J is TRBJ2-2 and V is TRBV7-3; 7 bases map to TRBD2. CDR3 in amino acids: CASSLTPGGGNTGELFF. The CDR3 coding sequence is TGTGCCAGCAGCTTAACGCCGGGCGGGGGGAACACCGGGGAGCTGTTTTTT.